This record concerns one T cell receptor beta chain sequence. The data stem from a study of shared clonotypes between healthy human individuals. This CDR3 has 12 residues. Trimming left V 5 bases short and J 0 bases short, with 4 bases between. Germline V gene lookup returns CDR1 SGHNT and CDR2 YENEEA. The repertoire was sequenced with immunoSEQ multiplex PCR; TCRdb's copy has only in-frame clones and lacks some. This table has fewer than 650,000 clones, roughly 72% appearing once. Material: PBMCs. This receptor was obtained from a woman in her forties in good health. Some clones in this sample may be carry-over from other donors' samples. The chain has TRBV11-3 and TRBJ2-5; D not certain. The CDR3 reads CASSLYQETQYF. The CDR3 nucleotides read TGTGCCAGCAGCCTATACCAAGAGACCCAGTACTTC.